These T cell receptor beta chains were read from a single sample in a study of cytomegalovirus exposure and HLA in healthy donors. Clones were sequenced by immunoSEQ multiplex PCR, and TCRdb holds only the in-frame ones, with some missing. The table includes about 200,000 clones, around 76% detected once. Sequenced material: PBMCs. The receptors stem from a man between 18 and 29 years old in good health and CMV-seronegative. Each CDR3 is given with its conserved first and last residue. A D gene is named only where the DNA matches it firmly. Not all rows give a size; the values are once, few, many and, for expanded clones, a class.

D gene: .; V gene: TRBV2; J gene: TRBJ2-2; clone size: .; CDR3 protein: CASMGRATGELFF; CDR3 DNA: TGTGCCAGCATGGGCAGGGCTACCGGGGAGCTGTTTTTT
D gene: TRBD1; V gene: TRBV30; J gene: TRBJ1-1; clone size: .; CDR3 protein: CAWKGAYTEAFF; CDR3 DNA: TGTGCCTGGAAGGGGGCTTATACTGAAGCTTTCTTT
D gene: TRBD1; V gene: TRBV10-3; J gene: TRBJ1-2; clone size: .; CDR3 protein: CAISERPRDRGLAGSNYGYTF; CDR3 DNA: TGTGCCATCAGCGAAAGACCCCGGGACAGGGGACTAGCAGGAAGTAACTATGGCTACACCTTC
D gene: .; V gene: TRBV30; J gene: TRBJ2-1; clone size: .; CDR3 protein: CAWSRRGEAYNEQFF; CDR3 DNA: TGTGCCTGGTCCCGGCGGGGAGAAGCCTACAATGAGCAGTTCTTC
D gene: .; V gene: TRBV7-9; J gene: TRBJ2-1; clone size: .; CDR3 protein: CASSSRGDEQFF; CDR3 DNA: TGTGCCAGCAGCTCCAGGGGAGATGAGCAGTTCTTC
D gene: .; V gene: TRBV11-2; J gene: TRBJ2-1; clone size: .; CDR3 protein: CASSLIGGRRSYNEQFF; CDR3 DNA: TGTGCCAGCAGCCTCATAGGCGGCCGACGGTCCTACAATGAGCAGTTCTTC
D gene: TRBD2; V gene: TRBV29-1; J gene: TRBJ2-7; clone size: few; CDR3 protein: CSGASGSYEQYF; CDR3 DNA: TGCAGCGGGGCTAGCGGGAGCTACGAGCAGTACTTC
D gene: TRBD1; V gene: TRBV27; J gene: TRBJ1-6; clone size: .; CDR3 protein: CASWTGTSPLHF; CDR3 DNA: TGTGCCAGCTGGACAGGGACTTCACCCCTCCACTTT
D gene: TRBD2; V gene: TRBV4-2; J gene: TRBJ2-3; clone size: .; CDR3 protein: CASSHALAGGPDTQYF; CDR3 DNA: TGTGCCAGCAGCCACGCACTAGCGGGAGGCCCAGATACGCAGTATTTT
D gene: TRBD2; V gene: TRBV5-1; J gene: TRBJ2-7; clone size: .; CDR3 protein: CASSLDGGAVEQYF; CDR3 DNA: TGCGCCAGCAGCTTGGACGGGGGGGCCGTCGAGCAGTACTTC
D gene: TRBD2; V gene: TRBV7-8; J gene: TRBJ2-1; clone size: .; CDR3 protein: CASSLRAGGGNEQFF; CDR3 DNA: TGTGCCAGCAGCTTACGTGCGGGGGGAGGCAATGAGCAGTTCTTC
D gene: .; V gene: TRBV10-3; J gene: TRBJ1-1; clone size: .; CDR3 protein: CAISATGLNTEAFF; CDR3 DNA: TGTGCCATCAGCGCGACAGGTTTGAACACTGAAGCTTTCTTT
D gene: .; V gene: TRBV27; J gene: TRBJ1-1; clone size: .; CDR3 protein: CASSWGQAMNTEAFF; CDR3 DNA: TGTGCCAGCAGTTGGGGACAAGCAATGAACACTGAAGCTTTCTTT
D gene: TRBD1; V gene: TRBV19; J gene: TRBJ1-5; clone size: .; CDR3 protein: CASAGQGNQPQHF; CDR3 DNA: TGTGCCAGTGCGGGACAGGGAAATCAGCCCCAGCATTTT
D gene: TRBD2; V gene: TRBV29-1; J gene: TRBJ2-7; clone size: few; CDR3 protein: CSVEDRLAGAYEQYF; CDR3 DNA: TGCAGCGTTGAAGATCGGCTAGCGGGGGCCTACGAGCAGTACTTC
D gene: TRBD1; V gene: TRBV7-7; J gene: TRBJ1-4; clone size: .; CDR3 protein: CASSEGQGNEKLFF; CDR3 DNA: TGTGCTAGCAGCGAGGGACAGGGAAACGAAAAACTGTTTTTT
D gene: TRBD1; V gene: TRBV5-4; J gene: TRBJ1-2; clone size: .; CDR3 protein: CASSPETGSGIYGYTF; CDR3 DNA: TGTGCCAGCAGCCCGGAGACAGGGTCTGGTATCTATGGCTACACCTTC
D gene: .; V gene: TRBV18; J gene: TRBJ2-3; clone size: .; CDR3 protein: CASSPGQDTQYF; CDR3 DNA: TGTGCCAGCTCACCAGGCCAAGATACGCAGTATTTT
D gene: TRBD1; V gene: TRBV5-1; J gene: TRBJ2-5; clone size: .; CDR3 protein: CASSVDRGRETQYF; CDR3 DNA: TGCGCCAGCAGCGTAGACAGGGGGCGGGAGACCCAGTACTTC
D gene: .; V gene: TRBV5-1; J gene: TRBJ1-1; clone size: .; CDR3 protein: CASSRGGRGVFTEAFF; CDR3 DNA: TGCGCCAGCAGCCGGGGGGGCAGGGGTGTGTTCACTGAAGCTTTCTTT
D gene: TRBD2; V gene: TRBV5-1; J gene: TRBJ2-3; clone size: .; CDR3 protein: CASSDRAGPDTQYF; CDR3 DNA: TGCGCCAGCAGCGACCGAGCGGGACCGGATACGCAGTATTTT
D gene: .; V gene: TRBV19; J gene: TRBJ2-1; clone size: .; CDR3 protein: CASSMRRAARSNEQFF; CDR3 DNA: TGTGCCAGTAGTATGAGGCGGGCGGCTCGATCCAATGAGCAGTTCTTC
D gene: TRBD1; V gene: TRBV9; J gene: TRBJ2-2; clone size: few; CDR3 protein: CASSVSWQGDTGELFF; CDR3 DNA: TGTGCCAGCAGCGTCTCCTGGCAGGGGGACACCGGGGAGCTGTTTTTT
D gene: .; V gene: TRBV19; J gene: TRBJ2-7; clone size: once; CDR3 protein: CASSSVGGYEQYF; CDR3 DNA: TGTGCCAGTAGTAGCGTCGGGGGATACGAGCAGTACTTC
D gene: TRBD1; V gene: TRBV30; J gene: TRBJ1-1; clone size: .; CDR3 protein: CAWSVAAYRGNTEAFF; CDR3 DNA: TGTGCCTGGAGTGTAGCAGCCTACAGGGGGAACACTGAAGCTTTCTTT
D gene: TRBD1; V gene: TRBV27; J gene: TRBJ2-5; clone size: .; CDR3 protein: CASSPLGTGGLTQYF; CDR3 DNA: TGTGCCAGCAGTCCTCTAGGGACAGGAGGCTTGACCCAGTACTTC
D gene: .; V gene: TRBV11-2; J gene: TRBJ2-2; clone size: .; CDR3 protein: CASSFVDTGELVF; CDR3 DNA: TGTGCCAGCAGCTTCGTAGACACCGGGGAGCTGGTTTTT
D gene: .; V gene: TRBV2; J gene: TRBJ1-5; clone size: .; CDR3 protein: CASNSDSQNQPQHF; CDR3 DNA: TGTGCCAGCAATAGTGACAGCCAGAATCAGCCCCAGCATTTT
D gene: TRBD1; V gene: TRBV7-9; J gene: TRBJ1-5; clone size: .; CDR3 protein: CANSRDRGQPQHF; CDR3 DNA: TGTGCCAACAGCCGGGACAGGGGACAGCCCCAGCATTTT
D gene: TRBD1; V gene: TRBV5-1; J gene: TRBJ2-5; clone size: .; CDR3 protein: CASSLGQGGETQYF; CDR3 DNA: TGCGCCAGCAGCTTGGGACAGGGGGGGGAGACCCAGTACTTC
D gene: .; V gene: TRBV28; J gene: TRBJ2-3; clone size: .; CDR3 protein: CASSTSTDTQYF; CDR3 DNA: TGTGCCAGCAGTACATCCACAGATACGCAGTATTTT
D gene: .; V gene: TRBV19; J gene: TRBJ2-7; clone size: .; CDR3 protein: CASSIDRFFLNEQYF; CDR3 DNA: TGTGCCAGTAGTATAGACAGGTTTTTTTTAAACGAGCAGTACTTC
D gene: .; V gene: TRBV2; J gene: TRBJ2-7; clone size: .; CDR3 protein: CASSESGAAYEQYF; CDR3 DNA: TGTGCCAGCAGTGAATCAGGCGCCGCCTACGAGCAGTACTTC
D gene: .; V gene: TRBV6-1; J gene: TRBJ1-1; clone size: .; CDR3 protein: CASSEARGAFF; CDR3 DNA: TGTGCCAGCAGTGAAGCTCGAGGAGCTTTCTTT
D gene: .; V gene: TRBV5-1; J gene: TRBJ2-5; clone size: .; CDR3 protein: CASSLYPGTRETQYF; CDR3 DNA: TGCGCCAGCAGCTTATACCCCGGGACTCGAGAGACCCAGTACTTC
D gene: .; V gene: TRBV7-9; J gene: TRBJ1-1; clone size: few; CDR3 protein: CASSWWKGKNTEAFF; CDR3 DNA: TGTGCCAGCAGCTGGTGGAAGGGGAAGAACACTGAAGCTTTCTTT
D gene: .; V gene: TRBV5-5; J gene: TRBJ1-1; clone size: few; CDR3 protein: CASSFGGDTEAFF; CDR3 DNA: TGTGCCAGCAGCTTCGGGGGGGACACTGAAGCTTTCTTT
D gene: .; V gene: TRBV2; J gene: TRBJ1-3; clone size: .; CDR3 protein: CASTFSQTDFSGNTIYF; CDR3 DNA: TGTGCCAGCACCTTCTCTCAAACCGACTTCTCTGGAAACACCATATATTTT
D gene: TRBD1; V gene: TRBV25-1; J gene: TRBJ2-7; clone size: few; CDR3 protein: CASSDGTGSDEQYF; CDR3 DNA: TGTGCCAGCAGTGACGGGACAGGGTCTGACGAGCAGTACTTC
D gene: TRBD1; V gene: TRBV10-3; J gene: TRBJ2-5; clone size: .; CDR3 protein: CATNGQGQETQYF; CDR3 DNA: TGTGCCACCAATGGACAGGGCCAAGAGACCCAGTACTTC
D gene: TRBD1; V gene: TRBV7-2; J gene: TRBJ2-7; clone size: .; CDR3 protein: CASSLVGTGAYEQYF; CDR3 DNA: TGTGCCAGCAGCTTAGTGGGGACAGGGGCCTACGAGCAGTACTTC
D gene: TRBD1; V gene: TRBV27; J gene: TRBJ2-7; clone size: few; CDR3 protein: CASRGDRAPYEQYF; CDR3 DNA: TGTGCCAGCAGGGGAGACAGGGCACCCTACGAGCAGTACTTC
D gene: .; V gene: TRBV9; J gene: TRBJ2-6; clone size: once; CDR3 protein: CASLAPYSGANVLTF; CDR3 DNA: TGTGCCAGCTTGGCTCCTTACTCTGGGGCCAACGTCCTGACTTTC
D gene: TRBD1; V gene: TRBV7-9; J gene: TRBJ2-1; clone size: .; CDR3 protein: CASSAGSGGAWNEQFF; CDR3 DNA: TGTGCCAGCAGTGCAGGGTCAGGGGGAGCCTGGAATGAGCAGTTCTTC
D gene: TRBD1; V gene: TRBV15; J gene: TRBJ2-7; clone size: .; CDR3 protein: CATSSSGQGSYEQYF; CDR3 DNA: TGTGCCACCAGCAGTTCGGGACAGGGATCCTACGAGCAGTACTTC
D gene: .; V gene: TRBV6-6; J gene: TRBJ2-2; clone size: .; CDR3 protein: CASSVRNTGELFF; CDR3 DNA: TGTGCCAGCAGCGTGCGGAACACCGGGGAGCTGTTTTTT
D gene: .; V gene: TRBV2; J gene: TRBJ2-1; clone size: .; CDR3 protein: CASSELTGVNEQFF; CDR3 DNA: TGTGCCAGCAGTGAACTAACAGGCGTCAATGAGCAGTTCTTC
D gene: .; V gene: TRBV18; J gene: TRBJ1-1; clone size: once; CDR3 protein: CASSQLSDTEAFF; CDR3 DNA: TGTGCCAGCTCCCAACTGAGTGACACTGAAGCTTTCTTT
D gene: .; V gene: TRBV30; J gene: TRBJ2-1; clone size: few; CDR3 protein: CAWSLVAKNEQFF; CDR3 DNA: TGTGCCTGGAGTCTGGTAGCCAAGAATGAGCAGTTCTTC
D gene: .; V gene: TRBV9; J gene: TRBJ1-5; clone size: .; CDR3 protein: CASSVDGSQPQHF; CDR3 DNA: TGTGCCAGCAGCGTAGACGGGAGCCAGCCCCAGCATTTT
D gene: TRBD1; V gene: TRBV2; J gene: TRBJ2-7; clone size: .; CDR3 protein: CASSDHGTAAEQYF; CDR3 DNA: TGTGCCAGCAGTGACCATGGGACAGCGGCCGAGCAGTACTTC
D gene: .; V gene: TRBV2; J gene: TRBJ2-7; clone size: .; CDR3 protein: CASSSEGPGKAGEQYF; CDR3 DNA: TGTGCCAGCAGTTCAGAGGGGCCAGGGAAAGCGGGCGAGCAGTACTTC
D gene: .; V gene: TRBV4-1; J gene: TRBJ2-7; clone size: .; CDR3 protein: CASSQVSFGTRYEQYF; CDR3 DNA: TGCGCCAGCAGCCAAGTCTCTTTTGGGACACGCTACGAGCAGTACTTC
D gene: .; V gene: TRBV21-1; J gene: TRBJ2-7; clone size: .; CDR3 protein: CASSKGELAGGAAYEQYF; CDR3 DNA: TGTGCCAGCAGCAAAGGTGAACTAGCGGGAGGGGCGGCCTACGAGCAGTACTTC
D gene: .; V gene: TRBV6-5; J gene: TRBJ1-1; clone size: .; CDR3 protein: CASSYSWQNTEAFF; CDR3 DNA: TGTGCCAGCAGTTACTCGTGGCAGAACACTGAAGCTTTCTTT
D gene: .; V gene: TRBV5-4; J gene: TRBJ2-3; clone size: few; CDR3 protein: CASSPYAGTPKGDTQYF; CDR3 DNA: TGTGCCAGCAGCCCCTATGCCGGGACTCCGAAGGGAGATACGCAGTATTTT
D gene: TRBD1; V gene: TRBV5-6; J gene: TRBJ2-3; clone size: .; CDR3 protein: CASSLRDRGDTQYF; CDR3 DNA: TGTGCCAGCAGCTTGCGGGACAGGGGTGATACGCAGTATTTT
D gene: TRBD2; V gene: TRBV27; J gene: TRBJ2-7; clone size: .; CDR3 protein: CASSLGGRRIYEQYF; CDR3 DNA: TGTGCCAGCAGTTTGGGGGGGAGGAGGATCTACGAGCAGTACTTC
D gene: TRBD1; V gene: TRBV30; J gene: TRBJ1-4; clone size: few; CDR3 protein: CAWNPRQGFDEKLFF; CDR3 DNA: TGTGCCTGGAACCCCAGACAGGGGTTCGATGAAAAACTGTTTTTT
D gene: .; V gene: TRBV5-5; J gene: TRBJ1-1; clone size: few; CDR3 protein: CASSLVYFRGGSTEAFF; CDR3 DNA: TGTGCCAGCAGCTTGGTGTATTTTCGGGGAGGAAGCACTGAAGCTTTCTTT